Here is one T cell receptor beta chain with its context. Its specificity is unknown. Per the germline V gene, CDR1 is SQVTM and CDR2 is ANQGSEA. Trimming left V 7 bases short and J 1 base short, with 10 bases between. The CDR3 sequence is 12 residues long. TCR cDNA was made by 5'RACE template switching, adding a universal primer site and UMIs. TCRdb re-derived calls from the 5' RACE reads in MiXCR, one entry per CDR3 protein. The table shows some 350,000 distinct CDR3 sequences, with around 10% occurring only once. This specimen belongs to a study of T cells after yellow fever vaccination. Study-wide results and limits: The study re-detected most primary-vaccination clones after the booster (about 95% CD4, roughly 85% CD8).

The chain recombines TRBV29-1 with TRBJ1-1; D call uncertain. The sample was PBMCs, taken on the day of the first yellow fever vaccination. The origin of this receptor is a man younger than 35 who received the YFV17D yellow fever vaccine. The CDR3 DNA reads as TGCAGCGGTACCCGACAGAACACTGAAGCTTTCTTT. Protein: CSGTRQNTEAFF. Variable domain in full (rest from reference TRBV29-1 and TRBJ1-1): SAVISQKPSRDICQRGTSLTIQCQVDSQVTMMFWYRQQPGQSLTLIATANQGSEATYESGFVIDKFPISRPNLTFSTLTVSNMSPEDSSIYLCSGTRQNTEAFFGQGTRLTVV.